This TCR beta chain is drawn from a study of T cell repertoires in cytomegalovirus infection. Study summary: It was the public TCR beta signatures that indicated both CMV infection and matching HLA type.

Study results and caveats: CMV carriers with the relevant HLA were identified by cumulative public TCR beta family frequency. The ex vivo response was dominated by HLA-C-restricted CMV-specific TCR beta clonotypes.

This CDR3 spans 16 amino acids. The V end was cut by 2 bases, the J end by 0 bases, with 16 bases between. CDR1 is DFQATT and CDR2 is SNEGSKA in the germline V gene (reference sequence). TCRdb used MiXCR to reprocess the reads, holding one entry per CDR3 protein. The data show a few hundred thousand distinct CDR3 sequences, over 15% seen once. A remark on this clonotype: As yet, its antigen is unknown.

The receptor's source is a human donor in good health (CMV status not recorded). Some clones in this sample may be carry-over from other donors' samples. The sequenced material came from CD8+ T cells from PBMCs. The chain recombines TRBV20-1 with TRBJ1-1; D is unclear. The CDR3 protein is CSARRHAPFMNTEAFF. CDR3 in DNA: TGCAGTGCTAGACGGCACGCACCGTTCATGAACACTGAAGCTTTCTTT.